This TCR beta chain is drawn from a study of shared clonotypes between healthy human individuals. Original handling: Junction-only sequences without quality scores came from ImmunoSEQ, so filtering differed. The method was immunoSEQ multiplex PCR; TCRdb's version includes in-frame clones alone and lacks a portion of them. D and trimming were read from the DNA, whereas the V and J calls and clone size are those reported in that table. The sample lists 1.4 million to 1.5 million clones, over 95% seen once, with roughly 1.2% in the top ten. The TCR sequence derives from a man in his thirties or forties in good health. The sequenced sample consisted of naive CD4+ T cells sorted from blood. The sample's subset: CD45RA+ positively selected.

The CDR3 coding sequence is TGTGCCAGCAGCACCCGGGACTCAAGCTCCTACAATGAGCAGTTCTTC. This gives the protein CASSTRDSSSYNEQFF. The V gene is TRBV11-2, the J gene TRBJ2-1; maybe TRBD2 (6 bases). V was shortened by 5 bases and J by 0 bases, with 14 bases between the two germline ends. Germline-derived CDR1 and CDR2 are SGHAT and FQNNGV. The CDR3 is 16 amino acids.